This T cell receptor (beta chain) originates from a study of blood T cell repertoires in COVID-19 (dated by TCRdb to the early 2020s). Looking at the study overall: Collaborator samples came from the United States, Italy and Spain and covered acute and convalescent phases of COVID-19. The sample metadata nearly always contained a de-identified subject ID, COVID-19 status, age in years and sex. HLA class I and class II types, where available, came from metadata supplied by the sample provider rather than from assay-based typing. The prospective study material was composed of cDNA or gDNA derived from T cells, B-cell-depleted T cells, or PBMCs. The repertoires were released in a freely available public database meant as a resource for research on the immune response to SARS-CoV-2. The dataset comprised deeply sampled blood TCRbeta repertoires from subjects exposed to, actively infected with, or recovered from COVID-19. The samples were drawn from two sources: the first 160 participants of the ongoing ImmuneRACE study, and 950 to 1,500 subjects contributed by 6 global collaborators.

With regard to this clone: The antigen it binds to is not known. Per-base quality was not reported, and no clone a single base away is much larger than it.

The research as a whole found: How much clinical and demographic metadata was included differed by source and by participant, and the metadata was provided uncurated.

TCRbeta CDR3 regions were amplified from genomic DNA using the immunoSEQ Assay, a bias-controlled multiplex PCR. The original pipeline was this. Nucleated cell counts per sample were estimated from amplification of reference gene primers within the assay. To quantify the absolute abundance of each unique TCRbeta CDR3 rearrangement, sequence reads were collapsed and filtered. For each sample, productive Simpson clonality was calculated as the square root of Simpson's diversity index over productive rearrangements. Drawn from immuneACCESS, this table holds only the in-frame rearrangements with V and J called that TCRdb kept. Clones are partly lost; checked studies trace under half to an unresolved V gene and leave the rest unexplained. That table is the source of V, J and clone size, and D and trimming were worked out from the DNA. In all, the sample holds around 180,000 clones, and 75% to 90% of those were seen once. The biggest ten clones account for about 2% of the sample.

The germline V gene gives CDR1 as SGHRS and CDR2 as YFSETQ. Reading from cysteine to phenylalanine, the CDR3 counts 15 amino acids. Just CDR3 DNA is preserved here, 45 bases in frame from base 1. For this chain, trimming is 6 bases at the V end and 4 bases at the J end, and the number of junction bases without a gene match is 5. Each collaborating institution followed its own protocols to collect whole blood in K2EDTA tubes. For TCRbeta analysis, collaborators shipped samples as frozen whole blood, isolated PBMCs, or DNA extracted from either of those sample types. This TCR was sampled from a man in his 70s with active or convalescent COVID-19. Recombination connected TRBV5-1 to TRBJ2-5; 14 nucleotides in the junction match TRBD2. The material sequenced was peripheral blood. The CDR3 reads as follows: CASTRLAGGVETQYF. The DNA reads as follows: TGCGCCAGCACCCGACTAGCGGGAGGGGTAGAGACCCAGTACTTC.